A selection of T cell receptor beta chains follows, all from one sample in a study of early T cells in non-severe SARS-CoV-2 infection. TCRdb reanalysed the 5' RACE reads using MiXCR and keeps one entry per CDR3 protein. The sample holds about 97,000 distinct CDR3 sequences, around 10% seen once. The starting material was whole blood, obtained at baseline. These receptors came from an adult who was a healthcare worker with PCR-confirmed SARS-CoV-2 infection or an uninfected control (not recorded which). The CDR3 runs from the conserved cysteine through the conserved F or W. The D gene is left open where the match is weak. A row's size may be missing; if present it is once, few, many or a size class.

v_gene,d_gene,abundance,j_gene,CDR3nt,CDR3aa
TRBV19,-,many,TRBJ1-2,TGTGCCAGTAGTACCCCCGGGGGGAACGGCTACACCTTC,CASSTPGGNGYTF
TRBV5-4,TRBD2,few,TRBJ2-3,TGTGCCAGCATGGGACTAGCGGAACACACAGATACGCAGTATTTT,CASMGLAEHTDTQYF
TRBV4-3,TRBD2,-,TRBJ2-5,TGCGCCAGCAGCCCTCGAACGCCTCGGGAGGGGGAGACCCAGTACTTC,CASSPRTPREGETQYF
TRBV6-2/TRBV6-3,-,many,TRBJ2-1,TGTGCCAGCAGTTCCCCCTTTGGGGGAGAGCAGTTCTTC,CASSSPFGGEQFF
TRBV19,-,few,TRBJ2-1,TGTGCCACCAATCCAGGGGCCTACAATGAGCAGTTCTTC,CATNPGAYNEQFF
TRBV6-5,-,many,TRBJ2-7,TGTGCCAGCAGGAAGACTAGGGACAGAGACTACGAGCAGTACTTC,CASRKTRDRDYEQYF
TRBV6-4,-,many,TRBJ1-1,TGTGCCAGCAGCATCCTTAAGGGGACTGAAGCTTTCTTT,CASSILKGTEAFF
TRBV18,TRBD2,few,TRBJ2-3,TGTGCCAGCTCACTAATAGCGGGAACAGATACGCAGTATTTT,CASSLIAGTDTQYF
TRBV2,-,-,TRBJ2-3,TGTGCCAGCACCGATACAGATACAGGGTCAGATACGCAGTATTTT,CASTDTDTGSDTQYF
TRBV6-5,-,few,TRBJ2-2,TGTGCCAGCAGTTACGTACATGACGGGGAGCTGTTTTTT,CASSYVHDGELFF
TRBV10-3,-,many,TRBJ1-2,TGTGCCATCACCGGGGTGAATGATGGCTACACCTTC,CAITGVNDGYTF
TRBV4-1,TRBD1,many,TRBJ2-7,TGCGCCAGCAGCCATGACAGGGGCTTCTACGAGCAGTACTTC,CASSHDRGFYEQYF
TRBV6-5,TRBD2,-,TRBJ2-3,TGTGCCAGCAGATGGACTAGCGGGAGTGCAGATACGCAGTATTTT,CASRWTSGSADTQYF
TRBV19,-,-,TRBJ2-1,TGTGCCAGTAGTCGAAGCGGGCCTGTAATGGGGAACAATGAGCAGTTCTTC,CASSRSGPVMGNNEQFF
TRBV27,-,many,TRBJ1-2,TGTGCCAGCAGTATTAAAACAGGGAACTATGGCTACACCTTC,CASSIKTGNYGYTF
TRBV5-5,-,few,TRBJ1-2,TGTGCCAGCAGCTTAACGCCGACCCTCGGGACAACATATGGCTACACCTTC,CASSLTPTLGTTYGYTF
TRBV6-6,TRBD1,-,TRBJ2-7,TGTGCCAGCAGTTACTCGGACAGGGGTGACGAGCAGTACTTC,CASSYSDRGDEQYF
TRBV29-1,TRBD1,many,TRBJ1-1,TGCAGCGTGCAACAGGGGGGGAACACTGAAGCTTTCTTT,CSVQQGGNTEAFF
TRBV10-3,TRBD2,-,TRBJ2-3,TGTGCCATCAGTGATATTAGCGGGGGGGTCGCAGATACGCAGTATTTT,CAISDISGGVADTQYF
TRBV5-4,-,many,TRBJ2-1,TGTGCCAGCAGAACCACCGGGACCCATTACAATGAGCAGTTCTTC,CASRTTGTHYNEQFF
TRBV11-2,-,-,TRBJ2-1,TGTGCCAGCAGCTTAGAGGATCGGGGAAATGAGCAGTTCTTC,CASSLEDRGNEQFF
TRBV6-5,TRBD1,-,TRBJ2-4,TGTGCCAGCAGACCTCTTAACGTTTTGCTGACAGGGAAAGCCAAAAACATTCAGTACTTC,CASRPLNVLLTGKAKNIQYF
TRBV20-1,TRBD2,few,TRBJ2-1,TGCAGTGTTCCCCCAGGGACTAGCGGAGTGATCGGCGAGCAGTTCTTC,CSVPPGTSGVIGEQFF
TRBV30,TRBD1,many,TRBJ1-3,TGTGCCTGGAGCGGGGACAGTCTTCTATCTGGAAACACCATATATTTT,CAWSGDSLLSGNTIYF
TRBV7-2,-,few,TRBJ2-5,TGTGCCAGCAGCTCCCAGAAGGAGACCCAGTACTTC,CASSSQKETQYF
TRBV5-1,-,few,TRBJ1-1,TGCGCCAGCAGCTTGGTCAGATCGAACACTGAAGCTTTCTTT,CASSLVRSNTEAFF
TRBV27,-,-,TRBJ2-7,TGTGCCAGCAGTAGACCCGGGAGAGCCGGCGAGCAGTACTTC,CASSRPGRAGEQYF
TRBV12-3/TRBV12-4,TRBD2,-,TRBJ2-3,TGTGCCAGCCTAGCGGGGGAGGGCACAGATACGCAGTATTTT,CASLAGEGTDTQYF
TRBV9,-,many,TRBJ2-7,TGTGCCAGCAGCGTAGAAGCCAGCCCCTACGAGCAGTACTTC,CASSVEASPYEQYF
TRBV11-2,TRBD1,-,TRBJ1-4,TGTGCCAGCAGCCAGGGGGGGTTGCCTAATGAAAAACTGTTTTTT,CASSQGGLPNEKLFF
TRBV7-8,TRBD1,-,TRBJ2-7,TGTGCCAGCAGCTCGGACAGGGGGAGCTACGAGCAGTACTTC,CASSSDRGSYEQYF
TRBV10-3,TRBD2,-,TRBJ2-3,TGTGCCACTCAGCTAGCGGGGGACACAGATACGCAGTATTTT,CATQLAGDTDTQYF
TRBV7-9,TRBD1,-,TRBJ2-2,TGTGCCAGCAGCCCCCGACAGGGACAGAACACCGGGGAGCTGTTTTTT,CASSPRQGQNTGELFF
TRBV18,-,-,TRBJ2-3,TGTGCCAGCTCACCCGGGACGTTTAGCACAGATACGCAGTATTTT,CASSPGTFSTDTQYF
TRBV6-5,-,few,TRBJ1-3,TGTGCCAGCAGCTCAGGATACTCTGGAAACACCATATATTTT,CASSSGYSGNTIYF
TRBV29-1,-,many,TRBJ1-1,TGCAGCGTTCTTCCAGGGGTGGGTGGCACTGAAGCTTTCTTT,CSVLPGVGGTEAFF